This T cell receptor beta chain is from a study of T-cell reconstitution after alpha-beta-depleted transplantation in children. This CDR3 has 15 residues. J lost 2 bases, V lost 6 bases, and 6 bases had no gene match. Germline loops: CDR1 KGHSH, CDR2 LQKENI. Library preparation (for TCRbeta) was performed with unique molecular identifiers. TCRdb independently ran MiXCR on the PCR reads; one entry per CDR3 protein. The sample consists of around 400,000 distinct CDR3 sequences, approximately 11% of them appearing once. The TCR comes from a human donor who donated a stem cell graft to a child with acute myeloid leukemia. V and J are TRBV18 and TRBJ2-3; 9 bases are a match to TRBD1. The sample consisted of PBMCs from the stem cell graft donor, taken from the stem cell graft. The CDR3 nucleotides read TGTGCCAGCTCGTTAACAGGGGGCTTCACAGATACGCAGTATTTT. Translated, it gives CASSLTGGFTDTQYF. Based on the CDR3 plus reference TRBV18 and TRBJ2-3, the full variable domain is NAGVMQNPRHLVRRRGQEARLRCSPMKGHSHVYWYRQLPEEGLKFMVYLQKENIIDESGMPKERFSAEFPKEGPSILRIQQVVRGDSAAYFCASSLTGGFTDTQYFGPGTRLTVL.